These T cell receptor beta chains were read from a single sample in a study of shared clonotypes between healthy human individuals. Some clones are missing from TCRdb's copy, which holds only in-frame ones; the method was immunoSEQ multiplex PCR. Of some 2,000,000 clones listed, around 95% are singletons. The source material was naive CD4+ T cells sorted from blood. These receptors were taken from a man in his late teens or twenties in good health. Each CDR3 is given with its conserved first and last residue. A D gene is named only where the DNA matches it firmly. The listing skips clone size in some rows; elsewhere it reads once, few, many or a size class.

clone size	J gene	V gene	D gene	CDR3 DNA	CDR3 protein
.	TRBJ1-6	TRBV27	.	TGTGCCAGCAGCCTTCGACAGAGTATTTCACCCCTCCACTTT	CASSLRQSISPLHF
once	TRBJ2-7	TRBV11-2	.	TGTGCCAGCAGCTTAAGTGGGGGCTACGAGCAGTACTTC	CASSLSGGYEQYF
.	TRBJ1-1	TRBV25-1	TRBD1	TGTGCCAGCAGTGGCTTCACAGGGGGGAACACTGAAGCTTTCTTT	CASSGFTGGNTEAFF
.	TRBJ1-2	TRBV6-1	.	TGTGCCAGCAGTGACGGGGTATCGGAGGCCTATGGCTACACCTTC	CASSDGVSEAYGYTF
.	TRBJ2-7	TRBV6-5	.	TGTGCCAGCAGTTACTGGATAGGGGCAGGCTCCTACGAGCAGTACTTC	CASSYWIGAGSYEQYF
.	TRBJ1-4	TRBV28	TRBD1	TGTGCCAGCAGTGCTTCAGGGGGCTCTAATGAAAAACTGTTTTTT	CASSASGGSNEKLFF
.	TRBJ2-7	TRBV5-4	TRBD2	TGTGCCAGCAGCTTGGGACTAGCGGGAGGACCCTACGAGCAGTACTTC	CASSLGLAGGPYEQYF
.	TRBJ2-1	TRBV10-3	.	TGTGCCATCAGTGAAATGCCGAGCTCCTACAATGAGCAGTTCTTC	CAISEMPSSYNEQFF
.	TRBJ1-5	TRBV5-1	.	TGCGCCAGCAGGGCTGGTGACTGGGCTCAAGGCAATCAGCCCCAGCATTTT	CASRAGDWAQGNQPQHF
.	TRBJ1-3	TRBV7-9	.	TGTGCCAGCAGCTTGCAGTCTGGGGTTCCCGGAAACACCATATATTTT	CASSLQSGVPGNTIYF
once	TRBJ1-5	TRBV6-6	TRBD1	TGTGCCAGCAGTACCGGGACAGCCTATAATCAGCCCCAGCATTTT	CASSTGTAYNQPQHF
.	TRBJ2-3	TRBV2	.	TGTGCCAGCAGAGCCGGGACTTTCAACACAGATACGCAGTATTTT	CASRAGTFNTDTQYF
.	TRBJ1-2	TRBV6-5	.	TGTGCCAGCAGTGAATCAGGGGTCCGAGAGGGCTACACCTTC	CASSESGVREGYTF
.	TRBJ2-7	TRBV21-1	.	TGTGCCAGCAGCAACTTACCGGGACAGGGGGCCTACGAGCAGTACTTC	CASSNLPGQGAYEQYF
.	TRBJ2-5	TRBV10-1	.	TGCGCCAGCAGTGAATCCCCAAAAGAGACCCAGTACTTC	CASSESPKETQYF
.	TRBJ1-2	TRBV6-6	TRBD1	TGTGCCAGCAGTTATATCGGGACAGGAGGGTATGGCTACACCTTC	CASSYIGTGGYGYTF
.	TRBJ2-3	TRBV5-4	.	TGTGCCAGCAGCAAAGGACTAGACAGGGGCGGGTGGAGCACAGATACGCAGTATTTT	CASSKGLDRGGWSTDTQYF
.	TRBJ1-3	TRBV6-6	.	TGTGCCAGCAGTCTAGACTCTGGAAACACCATATATTTT	CASSLDSGNTIYF
.	TRBJ2-7	TRBV11-2	.	TGTGCCAGCAGCTTGGAGGGTCAGAGCTACGAGCAGTACTTC	CASSLEGQSYEQYF
.	TRBJ2-7	TRBV18	TRBD2	TGTGCCAGCTCACCGGCATTGGGGGGGACCTACGAGCAGTACTTC	CASSPALGGTYEQYF